This T cell receptor beta chain was sequenced in a study of Ad26.COV2.S vaccination and SARS-CoV-2 variants. Study overall: Within the COV1001 Ad26.COV2.S trial arm, the donor was enrolled. Study outcomes and limitations: Spike-specific TCR breadth in vaccine recipients exceeded that seen in placebo recipients. It was reported that spike-specific CD8+ and CD4+ T cell responses were substantially broad after vaccination.

Turning to this clone: What it binds is unknown.

TCRdb keeps only in-frame clones here, not all; method: immunoSEQ multiplex PCR. Among under 400,000 clones listed, about nine tenths were seen once. Documented treatment: 15 to 20 received Ad26.COV2.S at low or high dose, single or two shots; 5 received placebo; per-sample allocation not given. Samples came from day 63 after the first vaccine or placebo injection. SARS-CoV-2 spike from the Wuhan strain was encoded by the vaccine, an Ad26 vector. Germline V CDR1 and CDR2: SGHRS, YFSETQ. V was clipped by 9 bases and J by 3 bases, with 31 bases between them. The CDR3 is 19 residues long. This sample comprised peripheral blood, obtained in a trial of Ad26.COV2.S vaccine versus placebo. This receptor was obtained from a person aged 18 to 59 who received the Ad26.COV2.S COVID-19 vaccine or a placebo. V gene TRBV5-1 combines with J gene TRBJ1-5; the D gene is possibly TRBD1 (5 bases). CDR3 nucleotides: TGCGCCACCTCCGATCATGGGGGGGGACGGGCGACGGACAATCAGCCCCAGCATTTT. Its protein is CATSDHGGGRATDNQPQHF.